This T cell receptor (beta chain) appears in the sequencing data of a study of T cell responses to AZD1222 COVID-19 vaccine. Broader study findings: The donors showed a predominance of white British ancestry and of females, with possible underestimation of clonal diversity.

The protocol was immunoSEQ multiplex PCR, while the TCRdb copy is restricted to in-frame clones and leaves out a portion. The data show approximately 160,000 clones, with 90% seen just once and 2.5% to 3.5% held by the top ten. The V gene lost 4 bases and the J gene lost 1 base, with 14 bases spanning the gap. The CDR3 runs 14 residues. Germline V gene sequence: CDR1 GTSNPN, CDR2 SVGIG (reference sequence). The count of this clone is one. Its antigen is not identified. The specimen was peripheral blood, collected on day 0 of AZD1222 vaccination. This clonotype was obtained from an adult in good health. The V call is TRBV30, the J call TRBJ2-7; TRBD2 might be the D (5 bases). CDR3 amino acids: CAWTRTERSYEQYF. CDR3 DNA: TGTGCCTGGACTCGGACTGAGAGATCCTACGAGCAGTACTTC.